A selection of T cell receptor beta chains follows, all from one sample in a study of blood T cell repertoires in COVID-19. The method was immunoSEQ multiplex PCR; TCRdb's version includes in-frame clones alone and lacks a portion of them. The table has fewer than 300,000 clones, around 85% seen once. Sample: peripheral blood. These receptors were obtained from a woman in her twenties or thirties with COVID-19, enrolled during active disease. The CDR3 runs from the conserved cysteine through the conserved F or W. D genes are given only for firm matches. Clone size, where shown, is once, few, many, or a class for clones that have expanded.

CASSLPGTDTQYF	TGCGCCAGCAGTCTCCCCGGCACAGATACGCAGTATTTT	NA	TRBV4-1	NA	TRBJ2-3
CASSLVLAGSYEQYF	TGTGCCAGCAGCTTGGTTCTAGCGGGGAGCTACGAGCAGTACTTC	NA	TRBV5-5	TRBD2	TRBJ2-7
CASSERGQPQHF	TGTGCCAGCAGTGAAAGGGGGCAGCCCCAGCATTTT	NA	TRBV2	NA	TRBJ1-5
CASSGADRGYEQYF	TGTGCCAGCAGTGGGGCGGACAGGGGCTACGAGCAGTACTTC	NA	TRBV2	TRBD1	TRBJ2-7
CASNIAPAEKLFF	TGTGCCAGCAACATAGCCCCAGCTGAAAAACTGTTTTTT	NA	TRBV5-5	NA	TRBJ1-4
CASSATGWGNEKLFF	TGTGCCAGCAGCGCTACAGGTTGGGGCAATGAAAAACTGTTTTTT	NA	TRBV2	NA	TRBJ1-4
CASTLDRDTGELFF	TGTGCCAGCACTCTAGACAGGGACACCGGGGAGCTGTTTTTT	NA	TRBV6-5	TRBD1	TRBJ2-2
CASSSPWIALNTGELFF	TGTGCCAGCAGCTCACCCTGGATAGCGCTGAACACCGGGGAGCTGTTTTTT	NA	TRBV7-9	NA	TRBJ2-2
CASSLYRDTDTQYF	TGTGCCAGCAGCTTATACAGGGATACAGATACGCAGTATTTT	once	TRBV7-8	NA	TRBJ2-3
CASTSPPRQEETQYF	TGTGCCAGCACCTCCCCCCCCCGACAGGAAGAGACCCAGTACTTC	NA	TRBV6-4	NA	TRBJ2-5
CASSHTYEQYF	TGTGCCAGCAGTCACACGTACGAGCAGTACTTC	NA	TRBV6-2/TRBV6-3	NA	TRBJ2-7
CASSFQGNQPQHF	TGTGCCAGCAGCTTTCAGGGTAATCAGCCCCAGCATTTT	NA	TRBV7-9	NA	TRBJ1-5
CASSMVSGGTDTQYF	TGTGCCAGTAGTATGGTTAGCGGGGGCACAGATACGCAGTATTTT	NA	TRBV19	TRBD2	TRBJ2-3
CASSEGAIVGYTF	TGTGCCAGTAGCGAGGGGGCGATTGTTGGCTACACCTTC	few	TRBV19	TRBD1	TRBJ1-2